This TCR beta chain was profiled in a study of technical replicates of blood from a few donors. Trimming removed 3 bases from V and 5 bases from J, with 13 bases in between. Germline CDR1 reads SGHTA; CDR2 reads FQGNSA. The CDR3 spans 14 residues. Only in-frame clones appear in the TCRdb table, and some are missing; sequencing was by immunoSEQ multiplex PCR. The sample shows some 70,000 clones, about 97% of them seen only once. Sequenced: T cells isolated from PBMCs. J is TRBJ1-1 and V is TRBV7-2, with TRBD1 as a possible D gene (5 bases). The TCR was taken from a human donor in good health. The DNA of the CDR3 is TGTGCCAGCAGCTTCAATCGGGGGGGAACTGAAGCTTTCTTT. Its protein is CASSFNRGGTEAFF. The full variable domain, completed using reference TRBV7-2 and TRBJ1-1, is GAGVSQSPSNKVTEKGKDVELRCDPISGHTALYWYRQSLGQGLEFLIYFQGNSAPDKSGLPSDRFSAERTGGSVSTLTIQRTQQEDSAVYLCASSFNRGGTEAFFGQGTRLTVV.